Following are 24 T cell receptor beta chains from one sample sequenced in a study of CD8 T cells in ankylosing spondylitis. General study findings and limits: A TCR beta motif of under 10 highly homologous variants appeared characteristic of ankylosing spondylitis blood.

Via MiXCR, TCRdb re-called the 5' RACE reads, giving one row per CDR3 protein. The sample records hundreds of thousands of distinct CDR3 sequences, approximately 26% being singletons. The antigens of these receptors remain unknown. The sample taken for sequencing was blood, either unsorted or a sorted T cell fraction (not recorded which). The receptors stem from a male donor with ankylosing spondylitis.

The J gene is TRBJ2-2, the V gene TRBV7-2, with 8 bases identical to TRBD2. V was pared by 5 bases and J by 1 base, with 6 bases of the junction left unmatched. Germline V CDR1 and CDR2: SGHTA, FQGNSA. There are 16 residues in the CDR3. The CDR3 sequence: CASSARLAGNTGELFF. CDR3 DNA: TGTGCCAGCAGCGCCCGGCTAGCGGGGAACACCGGGGAGCTGTTTTTT.

The rearrangement joins TRBV4-1 to TRBJ2-1; D not certain. The CDR3 loop spans 14 amino acids. The V gene lost 0 bases and the J gene lost 6 bases, with 9 bases spanning the gap. Germline CDR1 and CDR2: MGHRA and YSYEKL. The CDR3 sequence: CASSQENWSNEQFF. Written as DNA, the CDR3 is TGCGCCAGCAGCCAAGAAAACTGGAGCAATGAGCAGTTCTTC.

The chain carries TRBV20-1 and TRBJ1-6; 7 positions match TRBD1. The germline CDR1 and CDR2 sequences are DFQATT and SNEGSKA (reference sequence). Trimming at V came to 8 bases and at J to 7 bases, leaving 8 bases not matched to a gene. The CDR3 has 13 residues. The CDR3 is CSFTGTANSPLHF. In DNA, the CDR3 is TGCAGTTTCACCGGGACAGCGAATTCACCCCTCCACTTT.

This chain joins TRBV9 and TRBJ2-1, with TRBD1 identical over 7 bases. Germline V lookup: CDR1 SGDLS, CDR2 YYNGEE. CDR3 length equals 16 residues. V lost 1 base to trimming and J lost 2 bases; unmatched junction nucleotides: 6. The CDR3 spells CASSVLGGQAYNEQFF. CDR3 DNA sequence: TGTGCCAGCAGCGTATTAGGAGGACAGGCCTACAATGAGCAGTTCTTC.

V usage is TRBV7-8 and J usage is TRBJ2-6; D is possibly TRBD2 (6 bases). The germline V gene has CDR1 SGHVS and CDR2 FQNEAQ. V lost 5 bases to trimming and J lost 0 bases, with 14 bases between them. This CDR3 has 17 amino acids. The chain's CDR3 is CASSVSGGLSGANVLTF. The CDR3 nucleotides read TGTGCCAGCAGCGTATCCGGAGGGCTCTCTGGGGCCAACGTCCTGACTTTC.

As DNA, the CDR3 is TGTGCCAGCAGTTTAGGCCGCCAGGGGACGGGCAATGAGCAGTTCTTC. Its translation: CASSLGRQGTGNEQFF. This chain joins TRBV12-3 or TRBV12-4 and TRBJ2-1; tentatively, D is TRBD1 (6 bases). The CDR3 contains 16 residues. The germline V and J ends were trimmed by 1 base and 6 bases, with 16 bases remaining between them.

The V gene is TRBV5-1, the J gene TRBJ2-7, with D tentatively TRBD2 (5 bases). The CDR3 has 15 amino acids. Germline values: CDR1 SGHRS, CDR2 YFSETQ. The germline V and J ends were trimmed by 0 bases and 2 bases, with 12 bases remaining between them. The CDR3 sequence is CASSLGLAEAYEQYF. The CDR3 coding sequence is TGCGCCAGCAGCTTGGGCCTAGCCGAGGCCTACGAGCAGTACTTC.

This chain joins TRBV2 and TRBJ2-1, with D hard to call. In germline, CDR1 is SNHLY, CDR2 FYNNEI. V lost 7 bases and J 3 bases, leaving 10 bases between the germline ends. The CDR3 is made up of 13 amino acids. The CDR3 sequence: CASKPRVYNEQFF. The CDR3 coding sequence is TGTGCCAGCAAACCACGGGTCTACAATGAGCAGTTCTTC.

The V call is TRBV20-1, the J call TRBJ2-5; TRBD2 aligns across 7 bases. This CDR3 comprises 13 residues. Germline CDR1 and CDR2: DFQATT and SNEGSKA (reference sequence). Germline trimming cut 5 bases from V and 2 bases from J; bases unmatched to any gene: 5. The CDR3 DNA reads as TGCAGTGCTGGCTGGGAGGGGCAAGAGACCCAGTACTTC. Encoded protein: CSAGWEGQETQYF.

This chain uses TRBV14 with TRBJ2-3, with D maybe TRBD1 (5 bases). V dropped 2 bases and J dropped 3 bases, with 15 bases sitting between them. The germline CDR1 and CDR2 sequences are SGHDN and FVKESK. This CDR3 spans 16 amino acids. The CDR3 DNA sequence: TGTGCCAGCAGCCAAAGAAAGGGGTCGCGGACAGATACGCAGTATTTT. This sequence encodes CASSQRKGSRTDTQYF. Full variable domain (remainder filled in from reference TRBV14 and TRBJ2-3): EAGVTQFPSHSVIEKGQTVTLRCDPISGHDNLYWYRRVMGKEIKFLLHFVKESKQDESGMPNNRFLAERTGGTYSTLKVQPAELEDSGVYFCASSQRKGSRTDTQYFGPGTRLTVL.

This chain links TRBV10-3 with TRBJ1-2, with 7 bases identical to TRBD1. CDR1 and CDR2 (germline): ENHRY, SYGVKD. The V segment lost 2 bases and the J segment 5 bases; nucleotides outside the gene matches: 5. CDR3 length equals 14 residues. CDR3 DNA sequence: TGTGCCATCAGTGAGAGAAGACAGGGATATGGCTACACCTTC. This codes for CAISERRQGYGYTF.

Concerning this clonotype itself: The junction does not match germline at one end; this may be a read error. The V gene is TRBV30, the J gene TRBJ1-4; D gene ambiguous. The CDR3 extends over 11 amino acids. The V gene's germline CDR1 is GTSNPN and CDR2 SVGIG (reference sequence). CDR3 coding DNA: TGTGCCTGGAGCGCTCACTCGGGGAGCGGGTTT. This sequence encodes CAWSAHSGSGF.

The chain joins TRBV2 to TRBJ2-1, with 10 bases aligning to TRBD2. The CDR3 runs 13 residues. CDR1 is SNHLY, CDR2 FYNNEI, per germline. V gave up 6 bases and J gave up 9 bases; unmatched junction bases: 5. Here the CDR3 reads CASRLAGSTEQFF. CDR3 coding DNA: TGTGCCAGCAGACTAGCGGGATCTACTGAGCAGTTCTTC.

The J gene is TRBJ1-2, the V gene TRBV20-1; D is perhaps TRBD1 (6 bases). The CDR3 extends over 12 amino acids. CDR1 is DFQATT, CDR2 SNEGSKA, per germline (reference sequence). Trimming cost V 3 bases and J 8 bases, with 13 bases left between them. Written as DNA, the CDR3 is TGCAGTGCTAGGGAAAGGGGGTTCGGCTACACCTTC. It encodes CSARERGFGYTF.

This sequence joins TRBV20-1 and TRBJ1-1, with 9 positions matching TRBD1. Germline V lookup: CDR1 DFQATT, CDR2 SNEGSKA (reference sequence). This CDR3 has 15 residues. The trim removed 2 bases at V and 1 base at J, leaving 5 bases unmatched. CDR3 in amino acids: CSARRDRATNTEAFF. The CDR3 nucleotides are TGCAGTGCTAGACGGGACAGGGCGACGAACACTGAAGCTTTCTTT.

Only a few counts were recorded for this clonotype. J is TRBJ2-6 and V is TRBV6-2 or TRBV6-3, with D uncertain. Between the trimmed V and J ends, which lost 5 bases and 8 bases, there was a span of 4 bases. Per the germline V gene, CDR1 is MNHEY and CDR2 is SVGEGT. This CDR3 contains 11 residues. This CDR3 reads CASSRTNVLTF. CDR3 nucleotide sequence: TGTGCCAGCAGTCGAACCAACGTCCTGACTTTC.

V gene TRBV20-1 combines with J gene TRBJ2-5; the match to TRBD2 covers 8 bases. V lost 2 bases to trimming and J lost 2 bases; unmatched junction nucleotides: 7. Germline CDR1 is DFQATT and CDR2 is SNEGSKA (reference sequence). This CDR3 has 15 amino acids. The CDR3 DNA reads as TGCAGTGCTAGATCCCGCGGGAGGAGTCAAGAGACCCAGTACTTC. Translation gives CSARSRGRSQETQYF.

The V and J genes are TRBV5-1 and TRBJ2-1; D is perhaps TRBD2 (6 bases). V dropped 4 bases and J dropped 2 bases, with 16 bases sitting between them. This CDR3 has 16 residues. From germline, CDR1 is SGHRS and CDR2 YFSETQ. The CDR3 here is CASSRGAGETYNEQFF. DNA for the CDR3: TGCGCCAGCAGCAGAGGAGCGGGCGAAACCTACAATGAGCAGTTCTTC. Full variable domain (outside the CDR3, taken from reference TRBV5-1 and TRBJ2-1): KAGVTQTPRYLIKTRGQQVTLSCSPISGHRSVSWYQQTPGQGLQFLFEYFSETQRNKGNFPGRFSGRQFSNSRSEMNVSTLELGDSALYLCASSRGAGETYNEQFFGPGTRLTVL.

The chain carries TRBV11-2 and TRBJ2-1; D gene unclear. V lost 5 bases, J lost 0 bases, and 11 bases lay in between. Germline V gives CDR1 SGHAT, CDR2 FQNNGV. CDR3 length: 15 residues. The CDR3 DNA sequence: TGTGCCAGCAGCGTGGGGAAGGGCTCCTACAATGAGCAGTTCTTC. Translated, it gives CASSVGKGSYNEQFF.

This clonotype was observed a handful of times. The chain has TRBV20-1 and TRBJ2-1, with D uncertain. V lost 6 bases and J 0 bases, leaving 15 bases between the germline ends. Per germline, CDR1 DFQATT and CDR2 SNEGSKA (reference sequence). The CDR3 has 15 residues. The DNA of the CDR3 is TGCAGTGCCCCGAGGTCTTTAAGCTCCTACAATGAGCAGTTCTTC. The encoded protein is CSAPRSLSSYNEQFF.

This chain uses TRBV20-1 with TRBJ2-5; TRBD2 matches at 12 bases. With V trimmed by 2 bases and J by 1 base, 2 bases remained unmatched. This CDR3 comprises 15 residues. Germline V gene sequence: CDR1 DFQATT, CDR2 SNEGSKA (reference sequence). The CDR3 loop reads CSARTGLAGQETQYF. The CDR3 coding sequence is TGCAGTGCTAGAACGGGACTAGCGGGCCAAGAGACCCAGTACTTC.

V is TRBV4-2 and J is TRBJ2-3; 8 nucleotides align to TRBD1. V was clipped by 0 bases and J by 6 bases; unmatched bases: 8. The CDR3 spans 16 residues. Per germline, CDR1 LGHNA and CDR2 YNFKEQ. DNA of the CDR3: TGTGCCAGCAGCCAAGAGGACAGGGTCATTTCGGATACGCAGTATTTT. As protein: CASSQEDRVISDTQYF.

V is TRBV11-2 and J is TRBJ1-6, with D tentatively TRBD1 (6 bases). The CDR3 loop spans 15 amino acids. The germline V gene has CDR1 SGHAT and CDR2 FQNNGV. Trimming took 1 base from V and 8 from J, leaving 12 bases between them. The CDR3 loop reads CASSLVTGAHSPLHF. CDR3 coding DNA: TGTGCCAGCAGCTTAGTCACGGGGGCGCATTCACCCCTCCACTTT.

The rearrangement joins TRBV11-2 to TRBJ2-1, with D perhaps matching TRBD1 (6 bases). Germline V gives CDR1 SGHAT, CDR2 FQNNGV. Between the trimmed V and J ends, which lost 2 bases and 8 bases, there was a span of 16 bases. The CDR3 is 15 amino acids. This chain's CDR3 is CASSLLLGAADEQFF. CDR3 sequence (DNA): TGTGCCAGCAGCTTACTGCTGGGGGCCGCGGATGAGCAGTTCTTC.